The present T cell receptor (beta chain) was sequenced within a study of metastatic and nonmetastatic thyroid tumors. Study-level information: Where malignant and benign thyroid patients were concerned, repertoires were compared across blood and tumor or nodule tissue.

TCRdb used MiXCR to call clones anew from the PCR reads. This table has roughly 90,000 clones, 14% to 15% appearing once. Each patient went into thyroid surgery without having received any treatment. The length of the CDR3 is 16 residues. V was clipped by 5 bases and J by 4 bases; unmatched bases: 10. The chain is built from TRBV12-3 or TRBV12-4 and TRBJ2-7; TRBD2 matches at 11 bases. The TCR originated in a female donor with papillary thyroid cancer or a benign thyroid nodule (not recorded which). Some clones in this sample may be carry-over from other donors' samples. Sequenced material: blood. CDR3 sequence reads: CASSLEPTSGTYEQYF. The DNA for the CDR3 is TGTGCCAGCAGTCTAGAACCGACTAGCGGGACATACGAGCAGTACTTC.